This record looks at one TCR beta chain sequence and its context. Its antigen is still unknown. CDR1 and CDR2 from the germline V gene are LGHNA and YNFKEQ. CDR3 length: 14 amino acids. Trimming pared 4 bases from V and 1 base from J, leaving 10 bases between. Sampling times: baseline, cycle 4 day 1, cycle 7 day 1. This entry is derived from a study of OX40 agonist ivuxolimab in advanced cancers. About the research overall: All patients had ivuxolimab intravenously every 2 weeks at 0.01 to 10 mg/kg. Study-level findings and limits: The study observed clonal expansion of CD4+ and CD8+ blood T cells by week 6 at 0.1 to 3.0 mg/kg.

Sequencing was performed with immunoSEQ multiplex PCR; in TCRdb, only in-frame clones are kept and a portion is missing. The sample lists 40,000 to 45,000 clones; less than 90% were seen once. The chain employs TRBV4-2 and TRBJ1-1, with D perhaps matching TRBD1 (6 bases). The source was CD4+ or CD8+ T cells sorted from blood, collected in a trial of the OX40 agonist ivuxolimab. This clonotype was sampled from an adult with an advanced solid tumor such as melanoma, head and neck, liver or kidney cancer. This CDR3 reads CASSPGHSNTEAFF. The CDR3 DNA is TGTGCCAGCAGCCCGGGACACTCGAACACTGAAGCTTTCTTT.